The 26 T cell receptor beta chains reported below all come from one sample, sequenced in a study of blood T cell repertoires in COVID-19. Generated by immunoSEQ multiplex PCR, the TCRdb table keeps only in-frame clones and is missing some. The repertoire holds roughly 410,000 clones, with approximately 89% as singletons. Sequences were obtained from peripheral blood. Every receptor here comes from a woman aged 55 to 70 with COVID-19, enrolled during active disease.

This rearrangement joins TRBV19 to TRBJ2-1; weak D call: TRBD1 (6 bases). The CDR3 length is 15 residues. Germline CDR1 LNHDA, CDR2 SQIVND (reference sequence). V gave up 3 bases and J gave up 1 base, with 10 bases separating them. CDR3 nucleotides: TGTGCCAGTAGTATTGGGACAAAATCCTACAATGAGCAGTTCTTC. This codes for CASSIGTKSYNEQFF.

The chain recombines TRBV4-2 with TRBJ2-2, with 9 nucleotides matching TRBD1. This CDR3 is 16 amino acids long. V shed 5 bases and J 5 bases; nucleotides not matched to a gene: 9. CDR1 and CDR2 from the germline V gene are LGHNA and YNFKEQ. The CDR3 here is CASSKPGQGSTGELFF. In DNA form, the CDR3 reads TGTGCCAGCAGCAAACCGGGACAGGGAAGTACCGGGGAGCTGTTTTTT.

The rearrangement uses TRBV5-1 and TRBJ1-5; the match to TRBD1 covers 7 bases. Germline values: CDR1 SGHRS, CDR2 YFSETQ. J gave up 3 bases and V 4 bases, and 4 bases lay outside the gene matches. The CDR3 is 14 amino acids. The CDR3 nucleotides are TGCGCCAGCAGCCCGGGACAGAACAATCAGCCCCAGCATTTT. Translation gives CASSPGQNNQPQHF.

The rearrangement uses TRBV6-2 or TRBV6-3 and TRBJ1-2, with 7 bases fitting TRBD1. V was pared by 6 bases and J by 0 bases, with 10 bases of the junction left unmatched. CDR1 is MNHEY, CDR2 SVGEGT, per germline. The CDR3 totals 16 residues. CDR3 in DNA: TGTGCCAGCAGCGATGGAGGGACAGATGCTAACTATGGCTACACCTTC. Translating it yields CASSDGGTDANYGYTF.

This clone has just one count. V and J are TRBV9 and TRBJ1-6, with D tentatively TRBD1 (5 bases). The CDR3 is 14 residues long. Germline CDR1 is SGDLS and CDR2 is YYNGEE. The V end lost 4 bases, the J end lost 9 bases, and 14 bases lay between the germline ends. CDR3 protein: CASSSAGGGSPLHF. CDR3 DNA sequence: TGTGCCAGCAGCTCGGCGGGCGGGGGTTCACCCCTCCACTTT.

The chain links TRBV7-2 to TRBJ2-2, with TRBD1 identical over 7 bases. Germline lookup yields CDR1 SGHTA and CDR2 FQGNSA. The CDR3 spans 16 residues. With V trimmed by 4 bases and J by 1 base, 6 bases remained unmatched. CDR3 nucleotides: TGTGCCAGCAGCTCTCCCCGGGACAGGAACACCGGGGAGCTGTTTTTT. Amino acids: CASSSPRDRNTGELFF.

V is TRBV5-1 and J is TRBJ1-4; D gene uncertain. The V end lost 2 bases, the J end lost 1 base, and 6 bases lay between the germline ends. The CDR3 sequence is 14 residues long. The germline V gene has CDR1 SGHRS and CDR2 YFSETQ. CDR3 in amino acids: CASSLAVTNEKLFF. CDR3 coding DNA: TGCGCCAGCAGCTTAGCGGTAACTAATGAAAAACTGTTTTTT.

This chain connects TRBV6-5 to TRBJ1-4; D may be TRBD1 (6 bases). Deletions cut 6 bases from V and 7 bases from J, with 15 bases between. CDR1 and CDR2 (germline): MNHEY, SVGAGI. This CDR3 is built from 14 residues. This chain's CDR3 is CASSNRVEFEKLFF. CDR3 in DNA: TGTGCCAGCAGCAACAGGGTGGAATTTGAAAAACTGTTTTTT.

CDR3: CASSEQGNYGYTF. In DNA, the CDR3 is TGTGCCAGCAGCGAGCAGGGGAACTATGGCTACACCTTC. This chain uses TRBV5-4 with TRBJ1-2; TRBD1 might be the D (6 bases). The V end lost 4 bases, the J end lost 2 bases, and 9 bases lay between the germline ends. This CDR3 contains 13 residues. Germline V CDR1 and CDR2: SGHNT, YYREEE (reference sequence).

The V gene is TRBV9, the J gene TRBJ1-1; no clear D gene. Germline CDR1 SGDLS, CDR2 YYNGEE. This CDR3 has 13 residues. Trimming took off 4 bases at V and 2 bases at J, with 9 bases between the two ends. The CDR3: CASSRQSNTEAFF. The DNA for the CDR3 is TGTGCCAGCAGCCGACAATCTAACACTGAAGCTTTCTTT.

This chain links TRBV4-2 with TRBJ2-1, with D possibly matching TRBD2 (7 bases). Looked up from germline, CDR1 is LGHNA and CDR2 is YNFKEQ. Deletions cut 1 base from V and 3 bases from J, with 19 bases between. The CDR3 length is 18 residues. The CDR3 DNA is TGTGCCAGCAGCCAAGGAGGGGGGGGCGTTGGTTTCTACAATGAGCAGTTCTTC. Protein sequence: CASSQGGGGVGFYNEQFF.

This sequence joins TRBV4-1 and TRBJ1-4; TRBD1 might be the D (5 bases). Trimming took off 3 bases at V and 8 bases at J, with 10 bases between the two ends. CDR3 size: 13 residues. Germline lookup yields CDR1 MGHRA and CDR2 YSYEKL. This chain's CDR3 is CASSQGGGEKLFF. The CDR3 DNA is TGCGCCAGCAGCCAGGGGGGGGGAGAAAAACTGTTTTTT.

The chain recombines TRBV5-6 with TRBJ1-1, with D possibly matching TRBD1 (5 bases). V was clipped by 4 bases and J by 3 bases, with 16 bases between them. In germline, CDR1 is SGHDT, CDR2 YYEEEE. This CDR3 has 15 residues. CDR3 loop: CASSDSGRGDTEAFF. As DNA, the CDR3 is TGTGCCAGCAGCGACTCCGGGAGGGGAGACACTGAAGCTTTCTTT.

The rearrangement uses TRBV12-5 and TRBJ2-3, with 7 bases aligning to TRBD2. The CDR3 runs to 16 residues. Germline CDR1 LGHNT, CDR2 FRNRAP. The V and J ends lost 5 bases and 1 base, in that order; junction bases with no gene match: 9. The CDR3 loop is CASGPKLGGGTDTQYF. The CDR3 DNA follows: TGTGCTAGTGGTCCCAAGCTGGGGGGGGGCACAGATACGCAGTATTTT. Supplemented by reference TRBV12-5 and TRBJ2-3, the full variable domain reads DARVTQTPRHKVTEMGQEVTMRCQPILGHNTVFWYRQTMMQGLELLAYFRNRAPLDDSGMPKDRFSAEMPDATLATLKIQPSEPRDSAVYFCASGPKLGGGTDTQYFGPGTRLTVL.

The chain joins TRBV20-1 to TRBJ1-4; 7 bases are a match to TRBD1. After removal of 6 bases from V and 11 bases from J, the junction contained 6 bases not matched to a gene. The V gene's germline CDR1 is DFQATT and CDR2 SNEGSKA (reference sequence). There are 11 residues in the CDR3. Here the CDR3 reads CSARQGGKLFF. In DNA form, the CDR3 reads TGCAGTGCCCGTCAGGGGGGCAAACTGTTTTTT.

This chain links TRBV29-1 with TRBJ1-1; D gene uncertain. The germline CDR1 and CDR2 sequences are SQVTM and ANQGSEA. The CDR3 extends over 12 amino acids. Trimming removed 7 bases at V and 0 bases at J, with 9 bases between. The CDR3 sequence: CSASVLNTEAFF. The DNA for the CDR3 is TGCAGCGCATCCGTTTTGAACACTGAAGCTTTCTTT.

About this clone: Additional DNA sequences in this sample encode the identical CDR3. This chain joins TRBV18 and TRBJ1-3; D gene unclear. Germline V gene lookup returns CDR1 KGHSH and CDR2 LQKENI. This CDR3 comprises 15 residues. V was cut by 3 bases and J by 0 bases, with 9 bases left in between. In DNA, the CDR3 is TGTGCCAGCTCACCTTCAGGAAGCTCTGGAAACACCATATATTTT. This codes for CASSPSGSSGNTIYF.

The sample holds one count of this clone. The chain combines TRBV5-4 with TRBJ2-7; tentatively, D is TRBD1 (6 bases). Per germline, CDR1 SGHNT and CDR2 YYREEE (reference sequence). Trimming left V 4 bases short and J 1 base short, with 12 bases between. The CDR3 is 14 residues long. In nucleotides, the CDR3 is TGTGCCAGCAGCCCAAGGACAGATTCCTACGAGCAGTACTTC. Protein sequence: CASSPRTDSYEQYF.

V usage is TRBV7-3 and J usage is TRBJ2-7; maybe TRBD2 (5 bases). Germline V gene data show CDR1 as SGHTA and CDR2 as FQGTGA. Trimming removed 7 bases at V and 2 bases at J, with 36 bases between. The length of the CDR3 is 21 residues. The CDR3 nucleotides read TGTGCCAGCATAGGTAAGCGGTGGCACAGCGCAACGAATGGAACGACCTACGAGCAGTACTTC. It encodes CASIGKRWHSATNGTTYEQYF.

V and J are TRBV11-2 and TRBJ1-2; 8 bases fit TRBD1. Losses at the gene ends were 1 base for V and 4 bases for J; bases not matched to a gene: 2. This CDR3 is 14 amino acids long. Germline V lookup: CDR1 SGHAT, CDR2 FQNNGV. In DNA form, the CDR3 reads TGTGCCAGCAGCTTAGTTGACAGGGGCTATGGCTACACCTTC. Translating gives CASSLVDRGYGYTF.

CDR3 sequence reads: CASSDQGPRYGYTF. The CDR3 DNA follows: TGTGCCAGCAGTGACCAGGGCCCTCGCTATGGCTACACCTTC. The chain is built from TRBV25-1 and TRBJ1-2; possible D gene TRBD1, 5 bases. Trimming pared 3 bases from V and 4 bases from J, leaving 12 bases between. The CDR3 spans 14 residues. In germline, CDR1 is MGHDK, CDR2 SYGVNS.

The rearrangement links TRBV3-1 (or the pseudogene TRBV3-2) to TRBJ2-1, with 11 positions matching TRBD2. V dropped 1 base and J dropped 0; count of bases not matched to a gene: 11. The CDR3 sequence is 20 residues long. Germline CDR1 is LGHDT and CDR2 is YNNKEL (reference sequence). As DNA, the CDR3 is TGTGCCAGCAGCCAAGTGACGGGACTAGCGGCTTATAGCTCCTACAATGAGCAGTTCTTC. Its protein is CASSQVTGLAAYSSYNEQFF.

The CDR3 loop reads CASSLTIDYGYTF. CDR3 in DNA: TGCGCCAGCAGCTTGACAATTGACTATGGCTACACCTTC. V usage is TRBV5-1 and J usage is TRBJ1-2, with D hard to call. The V end was cut by 1 base, the J end by 3 bases, with 7 bases between. Germline loops: CDR1 SGHRS, CDR2 YFSETQ. There are 13 residues in the CDR3. Drawing the rest from reference TRBV5-1 and TRBJ1-2, the complete variable domain is KAGVTQTPRYLIKTRGQQVTLSCSPISGHRSVSWYQQTPGQGLQFLFEYFSETQRNKGNFPGRFSGRQFSNSRSEMNVSTLELGDSALYLCASSLTIDYGYTFGSGTRLTVV.

The chain carries TRBV5-1 and TRBJ2-3; D gene ambiguous. The CDR3 is 13 amino acids. CDR1 and CDR2 (germline): SGHRS, YFSETQ. V dropped 4 bases and J dropped 4 bases, with 10 bases sitting between them. CDR3 coding DNA: TGCGCCAGCAGCCGTGAGCCGGCAGATACGCAGTATTTT. This translates into CASSREPADTQYF.

In DNA, the CDR3 is TGTGCCAGCAGCAACCCCGGGACAGGGGCCTACAATGAGCAGTTCTTC. It yields the protein CASSNPGTGAYNEQFF. The V call is TRBV5-4, the J call TRBJ2-1; 10 bases map to TRBD1. The CDR3 is 16 amino acids. The V segment lost 4 bases and the J segment 2 bases; nucleotides outside the gene matches: 6. Looked up from germline, CDR1 is SGHNT and CDR2 is YYREEE (reference sequence).

V and J are TRBV20-1 and TRBJ1-2; D ambiguous. The V gene lost 3 bases and the J gene lost 5 bases, with 13 bases spanning the gap. Germline CDR1 DFQATT, CDR2 SNEGSKA (reference sequence). The CDR3 loop spans 13 amino acids. The CDR3 DNA is TGCAGTGCTAGTCAGGTATCTGGATATGGCTACACCTTC. It translates to CSASQVSGYGYTF.